One and the same sample provided the 2 T cell receptor beta chains below, sequenced in a study of cytomegalovirus exposure and HLA in healthy donors. The PCR ran on 60 Vbeta and 13 Jbeta primers. Profiled with immunoSEQ multiplex PCR; TCRdb holds only in-frame clones, not every one. The sample carries fewer than 120,000 clones, around 85% recorded once. The sequencing sample was made of PBMCs. These receptors were taken from a man aged 40-49 years in good health and CMV-seronegative.

Comment on this clone: This same CDR3 is encoded by further DNA sequences in the sample. The CDR3 sequence is CASSLRTASTDTQYF. In DNA form, the CDR3 reads TGTGCCAGCAGCTTGCGAACAGCCTCCACAGATACGCAGTATTTT. The rearrangement joins TRBV5-4 to TRBJ2-3, with D hard to call. The CDR3 consists of 15 residues. The V and J ends lost 1 base and 2 bases respectively, with 11 bases between them. The germline CDR1 and CDR2 sequences are SGHNT and YYREEE (reference sequence).

The V and J genes are TRBV18 and TRBJ1-1, with 7 bases that match TRBD1. The junction had 9 bases not matched to a gene; V was cut back by 4 bases and J by 4 bases. The germline CDR1 and CDR2 sequences are KGHSH and LQKENI. The length of the CDR3 is 15 residues. The CDR3: CASSQKSGGPTEAFF. The DNA of the CDR3 is TGTGCCAGCTCACAAAAATCAGGGGGGCCCACTGAAGCTTTCTTT.